These 5 T cell receptor beta chains originate from one sample sequenced in a study of T cells after yellow fever vaccination. TCRdb independently ran MiXCR on the 5' RACE reads; one entry per CDR3 protein. The profile covers a few hundred thousand distinct CDR3 sequences, with around 16% appearing a single time and 15% to 20% taken by the ten largest. Sequencing was performed on PBMCs, taken 5 days after the first yellow fever vaccination. The receptors shown here come from a young man who received the YFV17D yellow fever vaccine.

The chain uses TRBV21-1 and TRBJ2-7; the table names TRBD1, a call not compared with the DNA. TRBV21-1 is given as a pseudogene. This CDR3 is built from 16 residues. This CDR3 is CASSKAPQGSKGEQYV. In DNA form, the CDR3 reads TGTGCCAGCAGCAAAGCCCCGCAGGGATCGAAAGGCGAGCAGTACGTC.

This clonotype was counted a few times. This chain uses TRBV20-1 with TRBJ1-1, with 7 bases lining up with TRBD1. J lost 5 bases, V lost 7 bases, and 4 bases had no gene match. The germline V gene has CDR1 DFQATT and CDR2 SNEGSKA (reference sequence). The CDR3 is 11 amino acids. CDR3 DNA sequence: TGCAGTGGGGACAGCGGAACTGAAGCTTTCTTT. Translation gives CSGDSGTEAFF.

The V and J genes are TRBV7-2 and TRBJ1-4; D is undetermined. Trimming removed 5 bases from V and 14 bases from J, with 15 bases in between. The CDR3 runs to 12 residues. CDR1 and CDR2 from the germline V gene are SGHTA and FQGNSA. The DNA of the CDR3 is TGTGCCAGCAGCCCCGGGCGGGAACAGCTGTTTTTT. This gives the protein CASSPGREQLFF.

This chain joins TRBV7-9 and TRBJ1-2; TRBD1 matches at 7 bases. J was trimmed by 5 bases and V by 4 bases; bases with no gene match: 10. The CDR3 has 15 residues. Germline CDR1 reads SEHNR; CDR2 reads FQNEAQ (reference sequence). The DNA of the CDR3 is TGTGCCAGCAGCTCCCGCCGGGACAGAGGGTATGGCTACACCTTC. Translation gives CASSSRRDRGYGYTF. The complete variable domain, with remaining parts taken from reference TRBV7-9 and TRBJ1-2, reads DTGVSQNPRHKITKRGQNVTFRCDPISEHNRLYWYRQTLGQGPEFLTYFQNEAQLEKSRLLSDRFSAERPKGSFSTLEIQRTEQGDSAMYLCASSSRRDRGYGYTFGSGTRLTVV.

This chain connects TRBV29-1 to TRBJ2-7; no reliable D call. Germline CDR1 SQVTM, CDR2 ANQGSEA. V lost 4 bases and J 0 bases, leaving 7 bases between the germline ends. This CDR3 contains 12 residues. The CDR3 DNA is TGCAGCGTTGGGCAGAGCTCCTACGAGCAGTACTTC. Amino acid sequence: CSVGQSSYEQYF.